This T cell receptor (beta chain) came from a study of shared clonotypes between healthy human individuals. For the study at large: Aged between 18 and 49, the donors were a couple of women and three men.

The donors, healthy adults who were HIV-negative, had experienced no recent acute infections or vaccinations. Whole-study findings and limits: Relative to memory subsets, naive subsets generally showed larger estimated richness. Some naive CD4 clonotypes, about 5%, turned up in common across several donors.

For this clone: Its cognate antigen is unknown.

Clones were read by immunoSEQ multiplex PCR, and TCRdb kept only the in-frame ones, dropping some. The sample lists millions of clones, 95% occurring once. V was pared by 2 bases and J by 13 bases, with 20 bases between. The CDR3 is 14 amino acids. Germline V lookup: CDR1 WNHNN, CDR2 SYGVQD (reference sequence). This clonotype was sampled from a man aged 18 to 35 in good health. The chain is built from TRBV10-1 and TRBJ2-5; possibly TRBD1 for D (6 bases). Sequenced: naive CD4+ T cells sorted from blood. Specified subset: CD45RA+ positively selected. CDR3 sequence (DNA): TGCGCCAGCAGTGAGACAGGGCTAGGGATCGAGCGGTACTTC. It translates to CASSETGLGIERYF.